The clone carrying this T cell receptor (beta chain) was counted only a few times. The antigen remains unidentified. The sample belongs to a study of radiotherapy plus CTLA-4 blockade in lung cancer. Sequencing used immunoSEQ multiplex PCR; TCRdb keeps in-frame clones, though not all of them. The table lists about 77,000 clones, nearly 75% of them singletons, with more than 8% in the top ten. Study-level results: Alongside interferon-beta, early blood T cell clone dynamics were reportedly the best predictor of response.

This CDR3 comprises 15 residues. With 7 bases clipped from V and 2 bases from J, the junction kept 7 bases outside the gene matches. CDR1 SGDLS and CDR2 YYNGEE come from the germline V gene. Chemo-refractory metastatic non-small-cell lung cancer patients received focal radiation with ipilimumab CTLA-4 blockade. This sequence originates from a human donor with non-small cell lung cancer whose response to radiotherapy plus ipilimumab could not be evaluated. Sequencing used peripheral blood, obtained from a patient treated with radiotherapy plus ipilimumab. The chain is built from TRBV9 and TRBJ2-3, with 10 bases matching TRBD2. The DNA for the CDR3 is TGTGCCAGCTCAAAACTAGCGGGACACACAGATACGCAGTATTTT. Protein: CASSKLAGHTDTQYF.